This entry describes one T cell receptor beta chain. Its binding antigen is unknown. Base qualities are not at hand, and no much larger clone is one base apart. Trimmed from V: 3 bases; trimmed from J: 4 bases; junction bases lacking a gene match: 18. CDR1 and CDR2 are drawn from the germline V gene: SGDLS, YYNGEE. From its cysteine to its phenylalanine, the CDR3 spans 19 amino acids. The DNA shown is the 57-base CDR3, in frame from base 1. The data were taken from a study of blood T cell repertoires in COVID-19 (dated by TCRdb to the early 2020s). Study-level background: Samples from collaborators originated in the United States, Italy and Spain and spanned both the acute and convalescent phases of COVID-19. The prospective study material was composed of cDNA or gDNA derived from T cells, B-cell-depleted T cells, or PBMCs. The dataset comprised deeply sampled blood TCRbeta repertoires from subjects exposed to, actively infected with, or recovered from COVID-19. The repertoires were made available in a free public database intended to serve as a resource for research on the immune response to SARS-CoV-2. Samples were obtained from the ongoing ImmuneRACE study (first 160 participants) and from 1,000 to 1,500 subjects provided by 6 global collaborators. A de-identified subject ID, COVID-19 status, age in years and sex were almost always included in the sample metadata. HLA class I and class II types, where available, came from metadata supplied by the sample provider rather than from assay-based typing. The investigation overall reported the following: The quantity of clinical and demographic metadata differed by source and by participant and was supplied without curation.

At one collaborating source in Seattle, patients were enrolled during active infection and were followed longitudinally through the course of disease. Whole blood was collected in K2EDTA tubes by collaborating institutions according to the institutions' own protocols. For TCRbeta analysis, collaborators shipped samples as frozen whole blood, isolated PBMCs, or DNA extracted from either of those sample types. The immunoSEQ Assay, a bias-controlled multiplex PCR, was used to amplify TCRbeta CDR3 regions from genomic DNA. Regarding the original processing steps: Within the assay, amplification of reference gene primers was used to estimate how many nucleated cells each sample contained. To quantify the absolute abundance of each unique TCRbeta CDR3 rearrangement, sequence reads were collapsed and filtered. For each sample, productive Simpson clonality was calculated as the square root of Simpson's diversity index over productive rearrangements. Here the immuneACCESS table is served through TCRdb, limited to in-frame sequences with V and J called. Missing clones are a known gap in these copies; in checked studies unresolved V genes cover under half, and the rest lacks a known reason. V, J and clone size reflect that table, while D and trimming were determined from the DNA. The sample contains about 390,000 clones, 87% of them found a single time. The ten most abundant clones make up roughly 2.1% of the sample.

The chain uses TRBV9 and TRBJ1-3, and TRBD1 matches 8 of the central bases. The source of this sequence is a woman aged 55-70 years with COVID-19, enrolled during active disease. Sequences were obtained from peripheral blood. This receptor has the CDR3 CASSASQGAFNYLGNTIYF. The DNA is as follows: TGTGCCAGCAGCGCCTCCCAGGGGGCATTTAATTACCTGGGAAACACCATATATTTT. Reference TRBV9 and TRBJ1-3 proteins supply the regions before and after the CDR3; the full variable domain is: DSGVTQTPKHLITATGQRVTLRCSPRSGDLSVYWYQQSLDQGLQFLIQYYNGEERAKGNILERFSAQQFPDLHSELNLSSLELGDSALYFCASSASQGAFNYLGNTIYFGEGSWLTVV.